A selection of T cell receptor beta chains follows, all from one sample in a study of tumor-infiltrating lymphocytes in primary liver carcinoma. TCRdb independently ran MiXCR on the multiplex PCR reads; one entry per CDR3 protein. The table shows around 78,000 distinct CDR3 sequences, with over 55% occurring only once. The source material was liver tumor tissue from sampling region 4. These receptors were taken from a woman between 55 and 75 years old with primary liver carcinoma and hepatitis B virus infection. The CDR3 runs from the conserved cysteine through the conserved F or W.

J gene | V gene | CDR3 protein
TRBJ2-5 | TRBV28 | CASSPGSQETQYF
TRBJ1-1 | TRBV5-1 | CASSLARVNTEALF
TRBJ2-3 | TRBV19 | CASSISRQSQPDTQYF
TRBJ1-4 | TRBV28 | CASSPKPATGKLFF
TRBJ2-3 | TRBV11-2 | CNSSLVGSADTQYF
TRBJ2-1 | TRBV29-1 | CSVDGTCGHNEQFF
TRBJ2-3 | TRBV29-1 | CSVEIRGRGTDTQYF
TRBJ2-4 | TRBV28 | CASSLSQGTGSIF
TRBJ2-3 | TRBV7-8 | CVSSLLRTAYTQYF
TRBJ2-5 | TRBV28 | CASRPTDRERETQYF
. | TRBV6-5 | CASSYAGLGQSQYF
TRBJ2-7 | TRBV10-2 | CASSDAVGEQYF
TRBJ2-1 | TRBV4-1 | CTSGQDSAGYLEQFF
TRBJ2-3 | TRBV28 | CASSLLGGFTDTQYF
TRBJ2-1 | TRBV11-3 | CASSLGRGELSVDEQFF
TRBJ1-1 | TRBV6-1 | CARSEEAGGSNTETFF
TRBJ2-6 | TRBV7-9 | CASSLGEGSGANVLTF
TRBJ2-2 | TRBV28 | CETMKNTGELFF
TRBJ2-3 | TRBV11-1 | CASSPSGRRTDTQYF
TRBJ2-7 | TRBV6-1 | CASSAPARASYEQYF
TRBJ2-3 | TRBV29-1 | CSARGGPTDAQYF
TRBJ1-2 | TRBV7-9 | CASTLYGPEAANYGYTF
TRBJ2-7 | TRBV12-3/TRBV12-4 | CASSPGSCYEQYF
TRBJ1-3 | TRBV4-1 | CASSQVPRGGQGNTIYF
TRBJ2-1 | TRBV6-2/TRBV6-3 | CASSYSMGLGEGFF
TRBJ2-3 | TRBV5-5 | CASSARGLGTDTQYF
TRBJ1-1 | TRBV30 | CAWRVGSTEAFF
TRBJ2-3 | TRBV28 | CARNGAGASPTDTQYF
TRBJ1-1 | TRBV11-3 | CASSLTLGMITEAFF
TRBJ1-1 | TRBV6-5 | CASSTQGRQNTEAFF
TRBJ2-1 | TRBV7-9 | CVPGSGRDNEQFF
TRBJ2-1 | TRBV14 | CASSLLGGLTGNERFF
TRBJ2-5 | TRBV29-1 | CSVERTQRTQYF
TRBJ2-7 | TRBV11-2 | CVSSLERVGGGQYF
TRBJ2-2 | TRBV2 | CASREITGELFF
TRBJ1-2 | TRBV14 | CASSQDRTYGYTF
TRBJ2-3 | TRBV11-2 | CASSLRGLTYTSDMQYF
TRBJ2-2 | TRBV29-1 | CSVVGAGRRTGELFF
TRBJ2-3 | TRBV11-3 | CASSLSFRPLRTYTQYF
TRBJ2-3 | TRBV28 | CASSSPPYPKTGYIHCTDTQYF
TRBJ2-7 | TRBV28 | CVSSTAFPGQVYEQYF
TRBJ1-4 | TRBV6-5 | CASSWTATSEKLFF
TRBJ1-5 | TRBV7-2 | CASSLAPEAQPQHF
TRBJ1-5 | TRBV5-8 | CAISLAPTDRGRHSNQPQHF
TRBJ1-2 | TRBV12-3/TRBV12-4 | CASSERGGRHTTNVGYAF
TRBJ1-1 | TRBV28 | CASSTGGAGVTEAFF